These 7 T cell receptor beta chains originate from one sample sequenced in a study of immune heterogeneity within non-small cell lung tumors. With 32 V and 13 J primers, multiplex PCR amplified the TCR beta CDR3. TCRdb reprocessed the multiplex PCR reads with MiXCR, giving one entry per CDR3 protein. The profile shows about 15,000 distinct CDR3 sequences, more than 30% of them singletons. Each sample used approximately 0.55 ug of genomic DNA from bulk tumor tissue. During surgery, several far-apart biopsies were obtained from every primary tumor. Curative surgery was undertaken by patients, who had untreated, newly diagnosed non-small cell lung cancer. Sequenced material: lung tumor tissue. These receptors originate from a woman aged 50 to 60 with non-small cell lung cancer.

This clonotype was seen just once. The J gene is TRBJ2-7, the V gene TRBV11-2, with 12 bases that match TRBD2. This CDR3 region has 16 residues. Germline values: CDR1 SGHAT, CDR2 FQNNGV. The junction had 10 bases not matched to a gene; V was cut back by 5 bases and J by 5 bases. CDR3 sequence reads: CASSPATSGRYHEQYF. CDR3 DNA sequence: TGTGCCAGCAGCCCAGCGACTAGCGGGAGATATCACGAGCAGTACTTC.

On this clonotype: A read error may be the cause here, since a much bigger clone is one base away. The chain combines TRBV3-1 with TRBJ2-7; possibly TRBD1 or TRBD2 for D (5 bases each). This CDR3 has 13 amino acids. V gave up 4 bases and J gave up 6 bases, with 13 bases separating them. CDR1 LGHDT and CDR2 YNNKEL come from the germline V gene (reference sequence). The CDR3 here is CASSPARDREQYF. The CDR3 region has the DNA TGTGCCAGCAGCCCCGCTCGGGACCGCGAGCAGTACTTC.

The chain carries TRBV30 and TRBJ2-3, with D possibly TRBD1 on 5 matching bases. The CDR3 runs to 15 residues. Germline V gene data show CDR1 as GTSNPN and CDR2 as SVGIG (reference sequence). Trimming removed 0 bases at V and 1 base at J, with 11 bases between. CDR3 in DNA: TGTGCCTGGAGTGTGTCTCAGGGTGGCACAGATACGCAGTATTTT. Residues: CAWSVSQGGTDTQYF.

At least ten counts were recorded for this clonotype. This sequence joins TRBV19 and TRBJ2-7; no definite D call. Trimming removed 5 bases from V and 0 bases from J, with 14 bases in between. The CDR3 consists of 15 residues. Germline CDR1 reads LNHDA; CDR2 reads SQIVND (reference sequence). Here the CDR3 DNA reads TGTGCCAGTAGTCCAACACAGCTTCCCTCCTACGAGCAGTACTTC. Translation gives CASSPTQLPSYEQYF.

In its sample, this clonotype ranks as medium-sized (0.01 to 0.1%). V is TRBV2 and J is TRBJ2-1; D is ambiguous. Germline lookup yields CDR1 SNHLY and CDR2 FYNNEI. This CDR3 region has 14 residues. Trimming took 1 base from V and 6 from J, leaving 10 bases between them. DNA of the CDR3: TGTGCCAGCAGTGAAGGAGTTGTCGGCAATGAGCAGTTCTTC. As protein: CASSEGVVGNEQFF. Based on the CDR3 plus reference TRBV2 and TRBJ2-1, the full variable domain is EPEVTQTPSHQVTQMGQEVILRCVPISNHLYFYWYRQILGQKVEFLVSFYNNEISEKSEIFDDQFSVERPDGSNFTLKIRSTKLEDSAMYFCASSEGVVGNEQFFGPGTRLTVL.

This clonotype was observed many times. The chain couples TRBV6-1 to TRBJ2-3; TRBD2 is a possible D gene (6 bases). V lost 2 bases and J 4 bases, leaving 16 bases between the germline ends. The CDR3 spans 16 residues. CDR1 is MNHNS, CDR2 SASEGT, per germline. The CDR3 here is CASSEKERVVADTQYF. The CDR3 bases are TGTGCCAGCAGTGAAAAAGAGCGGGTGGTCGCAGATACGCAGTATTTT.

Concerning this clonotype itself: Its ends do not fully match the called genes, so a read error is possible. The CDR3 protein is CASIREPHSGNTIYF. As DNA, the CDR3 is TGTGCCAGCATCCGAGAGCCTCACTCTGGAAACACTATATATTTT. The chain joins TRBV6-2 or TRBV6-3 to TRBJ1-3; no reliable D call. The CDR3 totals 15 residues. Germline assignment: CDR1 MNHEY and CDR2 SVGEGT.